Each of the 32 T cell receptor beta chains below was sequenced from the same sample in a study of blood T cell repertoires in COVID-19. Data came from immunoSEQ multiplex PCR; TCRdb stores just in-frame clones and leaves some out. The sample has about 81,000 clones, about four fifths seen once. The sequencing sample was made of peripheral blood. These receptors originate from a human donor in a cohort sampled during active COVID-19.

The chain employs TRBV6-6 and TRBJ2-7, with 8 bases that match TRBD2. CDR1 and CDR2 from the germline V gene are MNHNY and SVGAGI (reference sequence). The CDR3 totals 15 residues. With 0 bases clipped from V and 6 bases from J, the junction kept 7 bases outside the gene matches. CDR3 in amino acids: CASSYSKGLGSEQYF. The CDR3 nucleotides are TGTGCCAGCAGTTACTCGAAGGGACTAGGGAGCGAGCAGTACTTC.

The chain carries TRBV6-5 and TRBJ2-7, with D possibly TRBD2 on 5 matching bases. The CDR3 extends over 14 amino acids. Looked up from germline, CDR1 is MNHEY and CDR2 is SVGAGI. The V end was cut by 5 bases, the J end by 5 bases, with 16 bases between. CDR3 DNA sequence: TGTGCCAGCAGTCTAAGAGGGAGTCCCCACGAGCAGTACTTC. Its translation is CASSLRGSPHEQYF.

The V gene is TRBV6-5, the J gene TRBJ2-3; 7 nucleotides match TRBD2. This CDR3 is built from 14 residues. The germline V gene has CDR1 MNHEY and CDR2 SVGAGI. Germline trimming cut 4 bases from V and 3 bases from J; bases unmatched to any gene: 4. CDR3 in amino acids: CASSFREGTDTQYF. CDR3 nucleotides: TGTGCCAGCAGTTTTAGGGAGGGAACAGATACGCAGTATTTT.

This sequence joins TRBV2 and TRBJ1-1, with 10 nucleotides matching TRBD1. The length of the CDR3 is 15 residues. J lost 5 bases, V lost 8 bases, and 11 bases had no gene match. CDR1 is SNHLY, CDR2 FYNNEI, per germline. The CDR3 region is CASHPRTGGRTEAFF. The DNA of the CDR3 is TGTGCCAGCCATCCCAGGACAGGGGGTCGGACTGAAGCTTTCTTT.

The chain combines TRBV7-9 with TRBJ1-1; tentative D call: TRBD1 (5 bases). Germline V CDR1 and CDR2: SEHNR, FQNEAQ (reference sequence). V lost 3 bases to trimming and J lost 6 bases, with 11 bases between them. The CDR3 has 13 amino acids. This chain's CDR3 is CASSFAGGAEAFF. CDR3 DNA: TGTGCCAGCAGCTTTGCAGGAGGGGCTGAAGCTTTCTTT.

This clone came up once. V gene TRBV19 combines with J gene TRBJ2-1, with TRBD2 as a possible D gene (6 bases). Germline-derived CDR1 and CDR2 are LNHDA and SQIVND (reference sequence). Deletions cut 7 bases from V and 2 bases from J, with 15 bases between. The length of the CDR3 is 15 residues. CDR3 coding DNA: TGTGCCAGTAATTCGATGGGGGGAGCCTACAATGAGCAGTTCTTC. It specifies CASNSMGGAYNEQFF.

Here the CDR3 DNA reads TGTGCCAGCAGACTCCCCGGACTAGCGGGGAAAGAGACCCAGTACTTC. Encoded protein: CASRLPGLAGKETQYF. The J gene is TRBJ2-5, the V gene TRBV28; 12 positions match TRBD2. Unmatched junction bases numbered 8, after V lost 6 bases and J lost 3 bases. Germline CDR1 MDHEN, CDR2 SYDVKM. The CDR3 has 16 residues.

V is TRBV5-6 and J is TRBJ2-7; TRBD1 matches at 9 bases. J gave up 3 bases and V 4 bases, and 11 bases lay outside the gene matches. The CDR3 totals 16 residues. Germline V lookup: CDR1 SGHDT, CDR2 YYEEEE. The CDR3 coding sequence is TGTGCCAGCAGCAAAGAAGGTGGGACAGGGTACTACGAGCAGTACTTC. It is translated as CASSKEGGTGYYEQYF.

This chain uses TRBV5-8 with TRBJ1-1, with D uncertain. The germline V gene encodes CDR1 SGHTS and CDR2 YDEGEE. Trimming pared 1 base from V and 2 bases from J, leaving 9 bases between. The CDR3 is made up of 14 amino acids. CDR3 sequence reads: CASSLLRDNTEAFF. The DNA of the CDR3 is TGTGCCAGCAGCTTGCTTCGGGATAACACTGAAGCTTTCTTT.

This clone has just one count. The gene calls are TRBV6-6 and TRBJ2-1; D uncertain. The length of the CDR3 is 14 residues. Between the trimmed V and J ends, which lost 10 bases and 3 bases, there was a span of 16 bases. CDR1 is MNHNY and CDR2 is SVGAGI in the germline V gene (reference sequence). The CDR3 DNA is TGTGCCATCCAACTTTTCCCCCTCTACAATGAGCAGTTCTTC. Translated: CAIQLFPLYNEQFF.

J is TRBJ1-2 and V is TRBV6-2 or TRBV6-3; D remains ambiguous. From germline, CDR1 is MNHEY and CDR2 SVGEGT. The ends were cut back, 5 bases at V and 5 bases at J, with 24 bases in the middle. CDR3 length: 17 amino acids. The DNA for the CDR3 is TGTGCCAGCAGTGACCCCACGTTAGAGGTCGGAGGGTATGGCTACACCTTC. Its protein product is CASSDPTLEVGGYGYTF.

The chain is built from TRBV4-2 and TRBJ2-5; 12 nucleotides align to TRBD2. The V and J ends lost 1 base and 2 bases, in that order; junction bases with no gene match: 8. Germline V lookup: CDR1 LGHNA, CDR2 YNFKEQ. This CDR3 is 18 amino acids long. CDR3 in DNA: TGTGCCAGCAGCCAAGGCTTTGCACTAGCGGGGGGACAAGAGACCCAGTACTTC. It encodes CASSQGFALAGGQETQYF.

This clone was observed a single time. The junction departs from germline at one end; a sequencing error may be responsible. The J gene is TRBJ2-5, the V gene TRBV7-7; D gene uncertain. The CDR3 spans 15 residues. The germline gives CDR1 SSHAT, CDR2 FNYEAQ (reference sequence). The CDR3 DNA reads TGTGCTAGCAGCTTAGGCGGCTACACAACGGAGACCCAGTACTTC. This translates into CASSLGGYTTETQYF.

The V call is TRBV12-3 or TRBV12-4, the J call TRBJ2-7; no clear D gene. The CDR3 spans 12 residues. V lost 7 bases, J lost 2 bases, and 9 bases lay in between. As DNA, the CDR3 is TGTGCCAGCACCCGTAACACCTACGAGCAGTACTTC. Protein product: CASTRNTYEQYF.

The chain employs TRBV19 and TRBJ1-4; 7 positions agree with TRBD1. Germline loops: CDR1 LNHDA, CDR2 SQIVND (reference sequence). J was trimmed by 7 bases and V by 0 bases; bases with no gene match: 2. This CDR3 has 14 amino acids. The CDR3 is CASSIDNRGEKLFF. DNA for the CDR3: TGTGCCAGTAGTATAGATAACAGGGGTGAAAAACTGTTTTTT.

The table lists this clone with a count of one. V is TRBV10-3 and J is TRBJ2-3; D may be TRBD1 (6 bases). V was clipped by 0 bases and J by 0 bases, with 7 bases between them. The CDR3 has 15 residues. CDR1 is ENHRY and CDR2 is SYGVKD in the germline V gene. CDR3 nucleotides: TGTGCCATCAGTGAGTCAACAGGGAGCACAGATACGCAGTATTTT. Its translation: CAISESTGSTDTQYF.

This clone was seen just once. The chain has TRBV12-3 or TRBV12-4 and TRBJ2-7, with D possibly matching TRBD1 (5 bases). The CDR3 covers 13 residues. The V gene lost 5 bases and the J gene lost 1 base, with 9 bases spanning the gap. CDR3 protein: CASSGRQSYEQYF. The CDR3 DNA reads TGTGCCAGCAGTGGGCGACAGTCCTACGAGCAGTACTTC.

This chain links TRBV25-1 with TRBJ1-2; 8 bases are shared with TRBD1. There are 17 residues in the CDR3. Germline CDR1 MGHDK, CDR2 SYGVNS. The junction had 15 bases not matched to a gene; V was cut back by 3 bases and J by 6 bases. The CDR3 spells CASSDPRTGSGLHGYTF. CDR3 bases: TGTGCCAGCAGTGACCCTCGGACAGGGAGCGGTCTGCATGGCTACACCTTC.

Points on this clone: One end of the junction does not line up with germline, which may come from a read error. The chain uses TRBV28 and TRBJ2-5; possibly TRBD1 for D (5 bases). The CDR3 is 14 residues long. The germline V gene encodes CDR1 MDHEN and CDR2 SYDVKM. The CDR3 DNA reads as TGTGCCAGCGGTTTGACAGCCTATGAAGAGACCCAGTACTTC. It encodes CASGLTAYEETQYF.

The CDR3 DNA reads as TGTGCCAGCAGCCATGCCGGGCTCTCGGGGACCGGGGAGCTGTTTTTT. It translates to CASSHAGLSGTGELFF. The chain uses TRBV3-1 (or the pseudogene TRBV3-2) and TRBJ2-2; D is perhaps TRBD2 (5 bases). Trimming took 3 bases from V and 5 from J, leaving 16 bases between them. Germline V gene lookup returns CDR1 LGHDT and CDR2 YNNKEL (reference sequence). This CDR3 contains 16 residues.

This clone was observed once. CDR3 nucleotides: TGCGCCAGCAGCTTGGCGGTTCTAGCGGGGGTGGAGACCCAGTACTTC. Translation: CASSLAVLAGVETQYF. V gene TRBV5-1 combines with J gene TRBJ2-5, with 10 nucleotides matching TRBD2. The V gene end was trimmed by 0 bases and the J gene end by 5 bases; junction bases not matched to a gene: 7. The CDR3 is made up of 16 amino acids. Germline V gene data show CDR1 as SGHRS and CDR2 as YFSETQ.

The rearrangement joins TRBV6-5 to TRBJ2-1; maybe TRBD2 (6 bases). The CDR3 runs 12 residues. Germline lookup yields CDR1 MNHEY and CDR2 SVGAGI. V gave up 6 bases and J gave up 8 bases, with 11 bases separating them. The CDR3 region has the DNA TGTGCCAGCAGCCGGGAGCGGGATGAGCAGTTCTTC. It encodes CASSRERDEQFF.

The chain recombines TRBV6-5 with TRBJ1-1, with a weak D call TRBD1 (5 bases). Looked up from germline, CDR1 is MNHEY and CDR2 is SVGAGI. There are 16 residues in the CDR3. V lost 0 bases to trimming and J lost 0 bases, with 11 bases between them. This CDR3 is CASSYSWGTLNTEAFF. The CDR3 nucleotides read TGTGCCAGCAGTTACTCGTGGGGGACTCTGAACACTGAAGCTTTCTTT.

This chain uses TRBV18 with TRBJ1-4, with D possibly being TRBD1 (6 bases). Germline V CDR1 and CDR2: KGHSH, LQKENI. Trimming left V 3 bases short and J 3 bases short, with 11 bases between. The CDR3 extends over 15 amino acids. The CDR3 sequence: CASSPTGWANEKLFF. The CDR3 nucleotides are TGTGCCAGCTCACCTACAGGGTGGGCTAATGAAAAACTGTTTTTT. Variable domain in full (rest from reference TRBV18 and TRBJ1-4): NAGVMQNPRHLVRRRGQEARLRCSPMKGHSHVYWYRQLPEEGLKFMVYLQKENIIDESGMPKERFSAEFPKEGPSILRIQQVVRGDSAAYFCASSPTGWANEKLFFGSGTQLSVL.

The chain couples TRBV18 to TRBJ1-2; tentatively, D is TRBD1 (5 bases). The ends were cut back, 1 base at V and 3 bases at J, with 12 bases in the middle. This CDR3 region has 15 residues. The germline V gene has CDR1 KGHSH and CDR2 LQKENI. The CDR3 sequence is CASSPLNRQDYGYTF. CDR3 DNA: TGTGCCAGCTCACCACTTAACAGGCAGGACTATGGCTACACCTTC.

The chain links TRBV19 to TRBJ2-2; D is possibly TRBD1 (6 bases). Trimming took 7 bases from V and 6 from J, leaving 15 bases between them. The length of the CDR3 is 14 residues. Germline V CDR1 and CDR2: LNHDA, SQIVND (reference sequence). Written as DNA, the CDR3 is TGTGCCAGTAATACAGGGTTTTCGCCCGGGGAGCTGTTTTTT. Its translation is CASNTGFSPGELFF.

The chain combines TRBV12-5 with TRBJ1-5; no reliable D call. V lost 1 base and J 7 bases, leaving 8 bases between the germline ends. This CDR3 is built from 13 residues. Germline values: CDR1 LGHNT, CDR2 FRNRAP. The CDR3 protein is CASGLGSGQPQHF. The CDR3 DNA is TGTGCTAGTGGTTTGGGGAGTGGGCAGCCCCAGCATTTT.

CDR3 DNA sequence: TGCGCCAGCAGCCCCTCACTAGCGGGGGATCCCGGGGAGCTGTTTTTT. Translating gives CASSPSLAGDPGELFF. The chain recombines TRBV5-1 with TRBJ2-2; 11 nucleotides line up with TRBD2. CDR1 is SGHRS, CDR2 YFSETQ, per germline. The CDR3 covers 16 residues. After removal of 4 bases from V and 6 bases from J, the junction contained 8 bases not matched to a gene.

The CDR3 region is CASSLGQGAGKLFF. CDR3 nucleotides: TGCGCCAGCAGCTTAGGACAGGGGGCCGGAAAACTGTTTTTT. V usage is TRBV5-1 and J usage is TRBJ1-4; 11 nucleotides match TRBD1. Germline V gene sequence: CDR1 SGHRS, CDR2 YFSETQ. The junction had 4 bases not matched to a gene; V was cut back by 2 bases and J by 10 bases. CDR3 length equals 14 residues. Combining the CDR3 with reference TRBV5-1 and TRBJ1-4 gives the whole variable domain KAGVTQTPRYLIKTRGQQVTLSCSPISGHRSVSWYQQTPGQGLQFLFEYFSETQRNKGNFPGRFSGRQFSNSRSEMNVSTLELGDSALYLCASSLGQGAGKLFFGSGTQLSVL.

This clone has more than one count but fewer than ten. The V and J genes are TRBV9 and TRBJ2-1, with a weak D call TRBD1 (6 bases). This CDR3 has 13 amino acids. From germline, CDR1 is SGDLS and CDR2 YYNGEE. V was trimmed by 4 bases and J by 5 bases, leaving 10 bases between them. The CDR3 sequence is CASSPTGNNEQFF. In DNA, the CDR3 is TGTGCCAGCAGCCCAACAGGGAACAATGAGCAGTTCTTC. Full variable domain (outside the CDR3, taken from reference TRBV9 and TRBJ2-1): DSGVTQTPKHLITATGQRVTLRCSPRSGDLSVYWYQQSLDQGLQFLIQYYNGEERAKGNILERFSAQQFPDLHSELNLSSLELGDSALYFCASSPTGNNEQFFGPGTRLTVL.

This CDR3 reads CASRGGSGGFYEQYF. The CDR3 DNA reads TGTGCCAGCAGAGGGGGGTCAGGGGGATTCTACGAGCAGTACTTC. The chain couples TRBV27 to TRBJ2-7, with a weak D call TRBD1 (7 bases). V lost 6 bases and J 3 bases, leaving 18 bases between the germline ends. Germline V CDR1 and CDR2: MNHEY, SMNVEV (reference sequence). The CDR3 spans 15 residues.

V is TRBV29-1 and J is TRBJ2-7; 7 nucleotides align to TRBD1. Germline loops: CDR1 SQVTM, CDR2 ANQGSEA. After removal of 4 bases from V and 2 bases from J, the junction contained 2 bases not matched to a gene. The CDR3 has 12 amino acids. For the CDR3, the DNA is TGCAGCGTTGCGGACAGGCCCTACGAGCAGTACTTC. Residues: CSVADRPYEQYF.